These T cell receptor beta chains were read from a single sample in a study of pediatric ulcerative colitis. Data came from immunoSEQ multiplex PCR; TCRdb stores just in-frame clones and leaves some out. This table holds 57,000 or so clones, around 87% found once. Input material: blood. The receptors come from a boy between 10 and 17 years old who was a control in a study of pediatric ulcerative colitis. The CDR3 runs from the conserved cysteine through the conserved F or W. The order of the fields is clone size, D gene, V gene, J gene, CDR3 DNA, CDR3 protein. The D gene is left open where the match is weak. Some rows have no size entry. The others give once, few or many, or a class for an expanded clone.

>-|-|TRBV28|TRBJ2-1
TGTGCCAGCAGTTTATCGCCCAGGAAGCAGTTCTTC
CASSLSPRKQFF
>-|TRBD1|TRBV5-8|TRBJ2-7
TGTGCCAGTAACCCGGGACAGGGTGAGAAGCAGTACTTC
CASNPGQGEKQYF
>-|TRBD1|TRBV6-6|TRBJ1-2
TGTGCCAGCAGTTCAAGGCAGGGGGACTATGGCTACACCTTC
CASSSRQGDYGYTF
>-|TRBD2|TRBV9|TRBJ2-3
TGTGCCAGCAGCGTAGGCCCTAGCGGGAGAGATGATACGCAGTATTTT
CASSVGPSGRDDTQYF
>-|-|TRBV28|TRBJ2-1
TGTGCCAGCAGTTTAAGCCAGCAAACTTTGGATGAGCAGTTCTTC
CASSLSQQTLDEQFF
>-|-|TRBV30|TRBJ2-2
TGTGCCTGGAGGAAAAGGGGGGATACCGGGGAGCTGTTTTTT
CAWRKRGDTGELFF
>-|TRBD1|TRBV15|TRBJ2-1
TGTGCCACCAGCAGAGAGGGTACAGAAGGACAGGGAAATTACAATGAGCAGTTCTTC
CATSREGTEGQGNYNEQFF
>-|-|TRBV6-5|TRBJ2-1
TGTGCCAGCAGTTATAGACTAGGGATATACAATGAGCAGTTCTTC
CASSYRLGIYNEQFF
>-|-|TRBV5-4|TRBJ2-2
TGTGCCAGCAGCTTGCGGGCGAACACCGGGGAGCTGTTTTTT
CASSLRANTGELFF
>-|TRBD2|TRBV7-2|TRBJ2-7
TGTGCCAGCAGCCGTAGCGGGGCCTCAGGCTACGAGCAGTACTTC
CASSRSGASGYEQYF
>once|-|TRBV7-7|TRBJ2-5
TGTGCTAGCAGCCCAAGGAAAGACAGGACCTTAGAGACCCAGTACTTC
CASSPRKDRTLETQYF
>-|TRBD1|TRBV2|TRBJ2-7
TGTGCCAGCAGGTTTGGGACAGGGGCAATGAAAGGATCCTACGAGCAGTACTTC
CASRFGTGAMKGSYEQYF
>-|-|TRBV5-3|TRBJ2-3
TGTGCCAGAAGCTTGGCCTGGCAGTATTGGGTCACAGATACGCAGTATTTT
CARSLAWQYWVTDTQYF
>-|TRBD2|TRBV7-2|TRBJ2-5
TGTGCCAGCAGCTTAGTAGAGATGATAGCGGGAAAAGAGACCCAGTACTTC
CASSLVEMIAGKETQYF
>-|-|TRBV9|TRBJ2-2
TGTGCCAGCAGCGTAGTGGCAGGGCGTACCGGGGAGCTGTTTTTT
CASSVVAGRTGELFF
>-|-|TRBV27|TRBJ2-7
TGTGCCAGCAGTTTGGACAGCAACAACGAGCAGTACTTC
CASSLDSNNEQYF
>-|TRBD1|TRBV4-1|TRBJ1-4
TGCGCCAGCAGCCAACCGGGACAGGGGACTGAAAAACTGTTTTTT
CASSQPGQGTEKLFF
>-|-|TRBV7-2|TRBJ2-7
TGTGCCAGCAGCTTAGCAGCAGGGTCATCCTACGAGCAGTACTTC
CASSLAAGSSYEQYF
>-|TRBD1|TRBV2|TRBJ2-5
TGTGCCAGCAACGGACAGGGAGAGACCCAGTACTTC
CASNGQGETQYF
>-|-|TRBV11-2|TRBJ2-1
TGTGCCAGCAGTCGACTGGACCGGGATGAGCAGTTCTTC
CASSRLDRDEQFF
>-|-|TRBV4-3|TRBJ1-3
TGCGCCAGCAGCCAAGACAGGGCACAATCTGGAAACACCATATATTTT
CASSQDRAQSGNTIYF
>-|-|TRBV19|TRBJ1-6
TGTGCCAGTAGTTACAGGGCTAACTCACCCCTCCACTTT
CASSYRANSPLHF
>once|-|TRBV28|TRBJ1-5
TGTGCCAGCAGTTCCCGACCCCGCAGGGACTATAGCAATCAGCCCCAGCATTTT
CASSSRPRRDYSNQPQHF
>-|TRBD1|TRBV9|TRBJ1-5
TGTGCCAGCAGCGCAGGGACAGGGGGAGCAAATCAGCCCCAGCATTTT
CASSAGTGGANQPQHF
>medium-sized|TRBD1|TRBV4-2|TRBJ2-7
TGTGCCAGCAGCCAAGAACCCCAACAGGGGCGACGGGACGAGCAGTACTTC
CASSQEPQQGRRDEQYF
>-|TRBD1|TRBV9|TRBJ2-7
TGTGCCAGCAGCGTGACAGGGGCCCGTTACGAGCAGTACTTC
CASSVTGARYEQYF
>-|-|TRBV25-1|TRBJ2-2
TGTGCCAGCCGCGAGGCGGCCGGGGAGCTGTTTTTT
CASREAAGELFF
>few|TRBD1|TRBV27|TRBJ1-6
TGTGCCAGCAGTCCACAGGGGTGGAATTCACCCCTCCACTTT
CASSPQGWNSPLHF
>-|-|TRBV7-7|TRBJ2-3
TGTGCTAGCAGCTTAATGGGGGGCGCCCCGGATACGCAGTATTTT
CASSLMGGAPDTQYF
>-|-|TRBV5-1|TRBJ2-4
TGCGCCAGCAGCTCACAAATGAACATTCAGTACTTC
CASSSQMNIQYF
>-|TRBD1|TRBV16|TRBJ2-7
TGTGCCAGCAGCCAATCGATCCTTCGTCGGGACAGGGGAACCTACGAGCAGTACTTC
CASSQSILRRDRGTYEQYF
>-|-|TRBV29-1|TRBJ2-3
TGCAGCGGGGCAAGGGGGGGCCCAGATACGCAGTATTTT
CSGARGGPDTQYF
>-|-|TRBV12-2|TRBJ1-2
TGTGCAAGTCGCTTAGCTCCGGGACAGGCCTCTAGCTATGGCTACACCTTC
CASRLAPGQASSYGYTF
>-|TRBD2|TRBV10-1|TRBJ2-1
TGCGCCAGCAGTGAGGAGATAGCGGGGGACTACAATGAGCAGTTCTTC
CASSEEIAGDYNEQFF
>-|TRBD2|TRBV9|TRBJ2-7
TGTGCCAGCAGCCCCCGGACTAGATCTATAGCCTACGAGCAGTACTTC
CASSPRTRSIAYEQYF
>-|TRBD1|TRBV5-4|TRBJ1-4
TGTGCCAGCAGCTTGGACCAGGGGGCGGTTAATGAAAAACTGTTTTTT
CASSLDQGAVNEKLFF
>-|TRBD2|TRBV25-1|TRBJ2-3
TGTGCCAGCAGTGTGGGCGGGGGGGCCCGGGATACGCAGTATTTT
CASSVGGGARDTQYF
>-|-|TRBV6-6|TRBJ2-4
TGTGCCAGCAGTTACTCGCAGGATCTAGCCAAAAACATTCAGTACTTC
CASSYSQDLAKNIQYF
>-|-|TRBV21-1|TRBJ1-1
TGTGCCAGCAGCAAAGTTATAAGGGGGCGAGGCACTGAAGCTTTCTTT
CASSKVIRGRGTEAFF
>-|TRBD1|TRBV6-5|TRBJ2-7
TGTGCCAGCAGTACGACAGGGTTCCACGAGCAGTACTTC
CASSTTGFHEQYF
>few|-|TRBV6-1|TRBJ1-6
TGTGCCAGCAGTGAAGCGCGACGTTCACCCCTCCACTTT
CASSEARRSPLHF
>-|-|TRBV18|TRBJ2-1
TGTGCCAGCTCACCACCGGATAATCGGGGGCACAATGAGCAGTTCTTC
CASSPPDNRGHNEQFF
>few|-|TRBV7-8|TRBJ1-6
TGTGCCAGCAGCTTAGGCGTGAGAGAATCACCCCTCCACTTT
CASSLGVRESPLHF
>-|TRBD2|TRBV19|TRBJ2-7
TGTGCCAGTAGTATCCAAGCTAGCGGGAGAGACGAGCAGTACTTC
CASSIQASGRDEQYF
>-|TRBD1|TRBV5-4|TRBJ2-2
TGTGCCAGCAGCCCGGGGACAGGGCAGAACACCGGGGAGCTGTTTTTT
CASSPGTGQNTGELFF
>once|TRBD1|TRBV6-1|TRBJ2-3
TGTGCCAGCAGTGAGTCCCTCGGACAGGGAAGCACAGATACGCAGTATTTT
CASSESLGQGSTDTQYF
>few|TRBD1|TRBV6-1|TRBJ1-6
TGTGCCAGCAGTGAGACGCCGGGACAGGGGGCATCGCCCCTCCACTTT
CASSETPGQGASPLHF
>once|TRBD2|TRBV28|TRBJ2-1
TGTGCCACCAGCGGCGGGACTAGCGACTACAATGAGCAGTTCTTC
CATSGGTSDYNEQFF
>-|-|TRBV6-5|TRBJ1-3
TGTGCCAGCAGAATCGGGCTTGAGTCTGGAAACACCATATATTTT
CASRIGLESGNTIYF
>-|-|TRBV11-3|TRBJ2-2
TGTGCCAGCAGCTCATTCTTATCCGGGGAGCTGTTTTTT
CASSSFLSGELFF
>-|TRBD1|TRBV9|TRBJ1-4
TGTGCCAGCAGCGTAGGGGACAGAACTAATGAAAAACTGTTTTTT
CASSVGDRTNEKLFF
>-|-|TRBV2|TRBJ2-3
TGTGCCAGCAGCGGAGGGCTATCAGATACGCAGTATTTT
CASSGGLSDTQYF
>-|-|TRBV28|TRBJ2-2
TGTGCCAGCGATTCCACCGGGGAGCTGTTTTTT
CASDSTGELFF
>-|-|TRBV9|TRBJ1-3
TGTGCCAGCAGCGGCGGCACCAGCTCTGGAAACACCATATATTTT
CASSGGTSSGNTIYF
>-|-|TRBV11-3|TRBJ1-1
TGTGCCAGCAGCCCCACGACAACGAACACTGAAGCTTTCTTT
CASSPTTTNTEAFF
>-|-|TRBV19|TRBJ2-7
TGTGCCAGTAGTTCCGGGGAGAGGTACGAGCAGTACTTC
CASSSGERYEQYF
>-|-|TRBV12-5|TRBJ2-7
TGTGCTAGTGGACCCTCATTTCTGGGGGGGCTGGACGAGCAGTACTTC
CASGPSFLGGLDEQYF
>few|TRBD2|TRBV11-3|TRBJ2-2
TGTGCCAGCAGTCCTAGTCTAGCGGGGGGCCAACGAAACACCGGGGAGCTGTTTTTT
CASSPSLAGGQRNTGELFF
>-|-|TRBV9|TRBJ1-1
TGTGCCAGCAGCGCCCTGCCAGGCCACAGGGAGAGAGACACTGAAGCTTTCTTT
CASSALPGHRERDTEAFF